This entry lists 32 T cell receptor beta chains sequenced from one sample in a study of blood T cell repertoires in COVID-19. Here immunoSEQ multiplex PCR was the method, and the copy in TCRdb shows in-frame clones only, minus some. The sample includes approximately 67,000 clones, 82% of them seen just once. The sample comprised peripheral blood. The receptor set was obtained from a man aged 60-69 years with acute or convalescent COVID-19.

The chain has TRBV4-3 and TRBJ1-1; D call uncertain. Trimming took off 0 bases at V and 9 bases at J, with 11 bases between the two ends. CDR3 length: 13 residues. Per germline, CDR1 LGHNA and CDR2 YSLEER. This CDR3 reads CASSQEADSKAFF. In DNA, the CDR3 is TGCGCCAGCAGCCAAGAAGCGGACTCGAAAGCTTTCTTT.

This chain connects TRBV6-4 to TRBJ2-1, with a possible D match to TRBD2 (6 bases). CDR1 is MRHNA, CDR2 SNTAGT, per germline. There are 15 residues in the CDR3. Trimming left V 4 bases short and J 5 bases short, with 15 bases between. This chain's CDR3 is CASSGNGGSNNEQFF. The DNA for the CDR3 is TGTGCCAGCAGTGGGAATGGGGGGTCGAACAATGAGCAGTTCTTC.

This chain links TRBV24-1 with TRBJ2-2, with 8 bases lining up with TRBD1. Germline values: CDR1 KGHDR, CDR2 SFDVKD. Trimming removed 5 bases from V and 1 base from J; junction bases left unmatched: 2. This CDR3 is built from 15 residues. The CDR3 reads CATSGGQGNTGELFF. The CDR3 region has the DNA TGTGCCACCAGTGGAGGACAGGGGAACACCGGGGAGCTGTTTTTT.

The chain couples TRBV7-9 to TRBJ1-1; 7 nucleotides align to TRBD1. V lost 0 bases to trimming and J lost 6 bases; unmatched junction nucleotides: 1. This CDR3 is 13 amino acids long. From germline, CDR1 is SEHNR and CDR2 FQNEAQ (reference sequence). The CDR3 DNA follows: TGTGCCAGCAGCTTAGCAGGGGGCCCTGAAGCTTTCTTT. This codes for CASSLAGGPEAFF.

V gene TRBV21-1 combines with J gene TRBJ1-5; TRBD1, the table's D call, was not compared with the DNA. TRBV21-1 is assigned pseudogene status. The CDR3 spans 18 residues. This CDR3 reads CASSKGDSQRWGNQPQHF. CDR3 in DNA: TGTGCCAGCAGCAAAGGGGACAGTCAAAGGTGGGGCAATCAGCCCCAGCATTTT.

The chain couples TRBV11-3 to TRBJ2-2, with 9 bases lining up with TRBD1. V lost 5 bases and J lost 4; bases outside the gene matches: 5. Germline CDR1 SGHNT, CDR2 YENEEA. This CDR3 is 15 amino acids long. For the CDR3, the DNA is TGTGCCAGCAGCGGGACAGGGTCAAGCACCGGGGAGCTGTTTTTT. Its protein product is CASSGTGSSTGELFF.

This chain connects TRBV5-4 to TRBJ2-5; no definite D call. The V end lost 0 bases, the J end lost 5 bases, and 8 bases lay between the germline ends. This CDR3 is built from 13 residues. Germline CDR1 is SGHNT and CDR2 is YYREEE (reference sequence). CDR3 nucleotides: TGTGCCAGCAGCTTGGCTAGTCGGGAGACCCAGTACTTC. Translation gives CASSLASRETQYF.

In its sample, this clone was seen a few times. The chain employs TRBV20-1 and TRBJ1-6, with D possibly matching TRBD1 (5 bases). The CDR3 totals 18 residues. The V end lost 3 bases, the J end lost 7 bases, and 25 bases lay between the germline ends. Germline V gene sequence: CDR1 DFQATT, CDR2 SNEGSKA (reference sequence). The CDR3 here is CSASSTLMRNRINSPLHF. In DNA, the CDR3 is TGCAGTGCTAGTAGTACTCTCATGCGGAACAGGATAAATTCACCCCTCCACTTT.

The chain employs TRBV10-3 and TRBJ2-7, with TRBD2 matching over 12 bases. Looked up from germline, CDR1 is ENHRY and CDR2 is SYGVKD. The J segment lost 0 bases and the V segment lost 2 bases, leaving 5 bases of the junction unmatched. The CDR3 sequence is 17 residues long. The DNA for the CDR3 is TGTGCCATCAGTGAGATTAAGACTAGCGGGAGCTCCTACGAGCAGTACTTC. Translating it yields CAISEIKTSGSSYEQYF.

The chain uses TRBV27 and TRBJ1-2; 8 bases line up with TRBD1. CDR3 length equals 15 residues. J gave up 4 bases and V 6 bases, and 10 bases lay outside the gene matches. Germline V gives CDR1 MNHEY, CDR2 SMNVEV (reference sequence). The chain's CDR3 is CASRYTGGIGYGYTF. CDR3 DNA sequence: TGTGCCAGCAGGTACACAGGGGGTATTGGCTATGGCTACACCTTC.

The J gene is TRBJ1-6, the V gene TRBV30; D gene ambiguous. Germline-derived CDR1 and CDR2 are GTSNPN and SVGIG (reference sequence). With 4 bases removed from V and 7 bases from J, the gap between germline ends came to 8 bases. This CDR3 is built from 12 residues. The CDR3 spells CAWKFRNSPLHF. The CDR3 DNA follows: TGTGCCTGGAAGTTTCGGAATTCACCCCTCCACTTT.

The chain couples TRBV5-4 to TRBJ2-1; 10 bases agree with TRBD1. The V and J ends lost 5 bases and 7 bases, in that order; junction bases with no gene match: 6. The CDR3 has 14 amino acids. Germline lookup yields CDR1 SGHNT and CDR2 YYREEE (reference sequence). The chain's CDR3 is CASSVDRGYNEQFF. In nucleotides, the CDR3 is TGTGCCAGCAGTGTGGACAGGGGGTATAATGAGCAGTTCTTC.

V is TRBV6-1 and J is TRBJ2-7; TRBD2 matches 12 bases. CDR1 and CDR2 from the germline V gene are MNHNS and SASEGT. The CDR3 is 16 amino acids. The V gene end was trimmed by 2 bases and the J gene end by 4 bases; junction bases not matched to a gene: 6. As DNA, the CDR3 is TGTGCCAGCAGTGAACTAGCGGGGGGGGACCGATACGAGCAGTACTTC. This gives the protein CASSELAGGDRYEQYF.

The CDR3: CASRDRDRGNSPLHF. In DNA form, the CDR3 reads TGTGCCAGCAGGGACCGGGACAGGGGTAATTCACCCCTCCACTTT. The genes are TRBV3-1 (or the pseudogene TRBV3-2) and TRBJ1-6, with 10 nucleotides matching TRBD1. V shed 6 bases, J shed 6 bases, and the junction held 5 bases outside the gene matches. This CDR3 region has 15 residues. Looked up from germline, CDR1 is LGHDT and CDR2 is YNNKEL (reference sequence).

V is TRBV11-2 and J is TRBJ1-6; 7 bases match TRBD1. The CDR3 has 14 amino acids. Germline V CDR1 and CDR2: SGHAT, FQNNGV. With 2 bases clipped from V and 14 bases from J, the junction kept 9 bases outside the gene matches. This CDR3 reads CASSLRQGVVTLHF. CDR3 nucleotides: TGTGCCAGCAGCTTAAGGCAGGGGGTGGTGACCCTCCACTTT.

The chain uses TRBV7-9 and TRBJ2-7, with 7 nucleotides matching TRBD1. CDR3 size: 14 residues. Germline-derived CDR1 and CDR2 are SEHNR and FQNEAQ (reference sequence). V was clipped by 5 bases and J by 5 bases; unmatched bases: 9. For the CDR3, the DNA is TGTGCCAGCAGCCGACAGGGTCAGATAAACGAGCAGTACTTC. Its protein product is CASSRQGQINEQYF.

In this sample, this clone turned up once. The chain carries TRBV5-4 and TRBJ1-2; TRBD1 aligns across 7 bases. Per germline, CDR1 SGHNT and CDR2 YYREEE (reference sequence). The V segment lost 8 bases and the J segment 5 bases; nucleotides outside the gene matches: 12. The CDR3 extends over 14 amino acids. Here the CDR3 reads CASARDRRSYGYTF. The CDR3 nucleotides read TGTGCCAGTGCGAGGGACAGAAGGTCATATGGCTACACCTTC.

The rearrangement joins TRBV29-1 to TRBJ2-1, with TRBD1 matching 11 bases. The CDR3 is 12 amino acids. The trim removed 8 bases at V and 9 bases at J, leaving 6 bases unmatched. From germline, CDR1 is SQVTM and CDR2 ANQGSEA. The CDR3 nucleotides are TGCAGCTCGGGACAGGGGGACTCTGAGCAGTTCTTC. It is translated as CSSGQGDSEQFF.

The V gene is TRBV11-3, the J gene TRBJ2-5; TRBD1 agrees at 8 bases. CDR1 is SGHNT and CDR2 is YENEEA in the germline V gene. With V trimmed by 1 base and J by 4 bases, 11 bases remained unmatched. This CDR3 comprises 17 residues. This CDR3 is CASSLGAGQGSTETQYF. In nucleotides, the CDR3 is TGTGCCAGCAGCTTAGGGGCCGGACAGGGAAGTACAGAGACCCAGTACTTC.

The V call is TRBV5-1, the J call TRBJ1-1; D unresolved. V shed 0 bases and J shed 0 bases, with 9 bases lying between them. In germline, CDR1 is SGHRS, CDR2 YFSETQ. CDR3 length equals 15 residues. The CDR3 is CASSLAPGMNTEAFF. The DNA of the CDR3 is TGCGCCAGCAGCTTGGCTCCGGGTATGAACACTGAAGCTTTCTTT. Using reference TRBV5-1 and TRBJ1-1 for the parts outside the CDR3, the full variable domain is KAGVTQTPRYLIKTRGQQVTLSCSPISGHRSVSWYQQTPGQGLQFLFEYFSETQRNKGNFPGRFSGRQFSNSRSEMNVSTLELGDSALYLCASSLAPGMNTEAFFGQGTRLTVV.

The CDR3 DNA reads TGCGCCAGCTGTCCGTACCCGGACAGGGGTCCTGTCGAGCAGTACGTC. Translated: CASCPYPDRGPVEQYV. The chain couples TRBV10-1 to TRBJ2-7; TRBD1 matches at 9 bases. The CDR3 spans 16 residues. V lost 8 bases, J lost 6 bases, and 17 bases stayed unmatched. Per the germline V gene, CDR1 is WNHNN and CDR2 is SYGVQD (reference sequence).

V and J are TRBV14 and TRBJ1-2, with 8 bases aligning to TRBD1. The junction had 3 bases not matched to a gene; V was cut back by 0 bases and J by 3 bases. The CDR3 loop spans 15 amino acids. The V gene's germline CDR1 is SGHDN and CDR2 FVKESK. This CDR3 reads CASSQDDRGDYGYTF. The CDR3 nucleotides are TGTGCCAGCAGCCAAGATGACAGGGGAGACTATGGCTACACCTTC.

The CDR3 DNA reads as TGCGCCAGCAGCTTATTTACAGGGGATACTGAAGCTTTCTTT. Amino acids: CASSLFTGDTEAFF. The V gene is TRBV5-1, the J gene TRBJ1-1; 7 bases align to TRBD1. Germline CDR1 SGHRS, CDR2 YFSETQ. The CDR3 contains 14 residues. Trimming took 2 bases from V and 5 from J; bases not matched to a gene: 6.

This clone was seen a few times. The chain links TRBV24-1 to TRBJ1-1; TRBD1 is a possible D gene (5 bases). This CDR3 spans 15 amino acids. Trimming took off 5 bases at V and 3 bases at J, with 15 bases between the two ends. Per the germline V gene, CDR1 is KGHDR and CDR2 is SFDVKD. The CDR3 DNA reads TGTGCCACCAGTGGGGGCCTCATGATGGACACTGAAGCTTTCTTT. Protein sequence: CATSGGLMMDTEAFF.

The rearrangement joins TRBV6-2 or TRBV6-3 to TRBJ1-2; D is unresolved. CDR1 is MNHEY, CDR2 SVGEGT, per germline. V was trimmed by 4 bases and J by 0 bases, leaving 9 bases between them. CDR3 length: 14 residues. CDR3 sequence reads: CASSFDGSNYGYTF. CDR3 coding DNA: TGTGCCAGCAGTTTCGATGGCTCTAACTATGGCTACACCTTC.

The V call is TRBV5-8, the J call TRBJ1-4, with 7 bases fitting TRBD1. V lost 1 base to trimming and J lost 8 bases; unmatched junction nucleotides: 8. Germline loops: CDR1 SGHTS, CDR2 YDEGEE. CDR3 length: 15 residues. CDR3: CASSLSETGHEKLFF. The CDR3 region has the DNA TGTGCCAGCAGCTTGAGTGAGACAGGGCACGAAAAACTGTTTTTT.

The V gene is TRBV5-1, the J gene TRBJ2-2; the match to TRBD2 covers 10 bases. Looked up from germline, CDR1 is SGHRS and CDR2 is YFSETQ. V trimming: 4 bases; J trimming: 1 base; junction bases outside the gene matches: 4. The CDR3 runs to 16 residues. The CDR3 reads CASSQLAGRNTGELFF. Here the CDR3 DNA reads TGCGCCAGCAGCCAACTAGCGGGGCGGAACACCGGGGAGCTGTTTTTT.

This clone has only one observation. This chain links TRBV19 with TRBJ2-7, with 7 bases identical to TRBD1. The CDR3 is 16 residues long. Trimming took 5 bases from V and 4 from J; bases not matched to a gene: 14. Germline CDR1 LNHDA, CDR2 SQIVND (reference sequence). Here the CDR3 reads CASSASSADRAYEQYF. The DNA for the CDR3 is TGTGCCAGTAGTGCCAGTAGTGCTGACAGGGCTTACGAGCAGTACTTC.

This clone has only one observation. The chain is built from TRBV4-1 and TRBJ1-6; D is ambiguous. With 4 bases removed from V and 4 bases from J, the gap between germline ends came to 20 bases. Germline values: CDR1 MGHRA, CDR2 YSYEKL. The CDR3 sequence is 18 residues long. CDR3 in amino acids: CASSLPVTAAIYNSPLHF. Written as DNA, the CDR3 is TGCGCCAGCAGCCTTCCTGTGACTGCGGCCATTTATAATTCACCCCTCCACTTT.

The chain is built from TRBV12-5 and TRBJ2-7, with D perhaps TRBD1 (6 bases). The CDR3 is 16 residues long. Between the trimmed V and J ends, which lost 2 bases and 6 bases, there was a span of 20 bases. From germline, CDR1 is LGHNT and CDR2 FRNRAP. The CDR3 here is CASGLSQGALAGEQYF. The CDR3 DNA reads as TGTGCTAGTGGTTTGTCACAGGGTGCTCTCGCTGGCGAGCAGTACTTC.

The chain has TRBV5-1 and TRBJ1-5; 8 positions agree with TRBD1. Germline CDR1 is SGHRS and CDR2 is YFSETQ. Losses at the gene ends were 0 bases for V and 4 bases for J; bases not matched to a gene: 6. The CDR3 contains 16 residues. CDR3: CASSLDAGGGNQPQHF. CDR3 in DNA: TGCGCCAGCAGCTTGGACGCAGGGGGCGGGAATCAGCCCCAGCATTTT.

The rearrangement joins TRBV7-2 to TRBJ1-2; the D is unclear. V gave up 5 bases and J gave up 8 bases, with 12 bases separating them. Germline CDR1 reads SGHTA; CDR2 reads FQGNSA. The CDR3 is 12 residues long. CDR3 bases: TGTGCCAGCAGCCAATACTATGGCGGCTACACCTTC. Residues: CASSQYYGGYTF.